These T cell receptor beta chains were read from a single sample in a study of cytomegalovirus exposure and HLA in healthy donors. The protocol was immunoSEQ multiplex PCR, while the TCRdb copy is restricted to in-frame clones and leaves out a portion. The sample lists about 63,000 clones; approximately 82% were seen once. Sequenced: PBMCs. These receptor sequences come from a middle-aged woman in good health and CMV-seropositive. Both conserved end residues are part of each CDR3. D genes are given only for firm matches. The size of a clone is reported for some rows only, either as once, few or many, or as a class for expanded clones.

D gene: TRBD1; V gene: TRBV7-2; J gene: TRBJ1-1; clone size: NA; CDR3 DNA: TGTGCCAGCAGATTTAGGGGGCCGAACACTGAAGCTTTCTTT; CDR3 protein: CASRFRGPNTEAFF
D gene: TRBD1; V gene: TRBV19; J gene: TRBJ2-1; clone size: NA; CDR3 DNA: TGTGCCAGTAGTACCCAACGCTACAGGGGTTCCTACAATGAGCAGTTCTTC; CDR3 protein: CASSTQRYRGSYNEQFF
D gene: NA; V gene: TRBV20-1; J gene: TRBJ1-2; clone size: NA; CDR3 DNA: TGCAGTGCTAGGGACACCTATGGCTACACCTTC; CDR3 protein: CSARDTYGYTF
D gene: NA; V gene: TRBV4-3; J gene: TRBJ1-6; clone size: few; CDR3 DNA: TGCGCCAGCAGCCAAGAGCCAGGCGCCGATTCACCCCTCCACTTT; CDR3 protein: CASSQEPGADSPLHF
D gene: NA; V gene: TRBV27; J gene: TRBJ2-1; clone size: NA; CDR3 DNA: TGTGCCAGCACTCCTATCGTTAGTGCGGGGAATGAGCAGTTCTTC; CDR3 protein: CASTPIVSAGNEQFF
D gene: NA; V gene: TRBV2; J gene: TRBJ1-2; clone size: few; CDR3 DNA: TGTGCCAGCAGTGCGGAGGTAATGGGGTATGGCTACACCTTC; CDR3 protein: CASSAEVMGYGYTF
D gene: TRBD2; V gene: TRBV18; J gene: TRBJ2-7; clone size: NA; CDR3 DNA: TGTGCCAGCTCACCGGGCGGGGGAGTCCCCTACGAGCAGTACTTC; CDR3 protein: CASSPGGGVPYEQYF
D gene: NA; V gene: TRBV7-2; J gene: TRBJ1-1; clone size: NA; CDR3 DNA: TGTGCCAGCAGCAGCCAATTCAACACTGAAGCTTTCTTT; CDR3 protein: CASSSQFNTEAFF
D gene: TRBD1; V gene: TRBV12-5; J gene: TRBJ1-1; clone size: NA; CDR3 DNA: TGTGCTAGTGCCCCGGGACAGGGTACTGAAGCTTTCTTT; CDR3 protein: CASAPGQGTEAFF
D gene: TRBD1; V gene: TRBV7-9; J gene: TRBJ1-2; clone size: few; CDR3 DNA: TGTGCCAGCAGCCTGGACAGGGTGGGAGTTAACTATGGCTACACCTTC; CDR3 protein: CASSLDRVGVNYGYTF
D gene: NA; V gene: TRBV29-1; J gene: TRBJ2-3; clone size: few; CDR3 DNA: TGCAGCGCCGACAGCCCGAACACAGATACGCAGTATTTT; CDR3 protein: CSADSPNTDTQYF
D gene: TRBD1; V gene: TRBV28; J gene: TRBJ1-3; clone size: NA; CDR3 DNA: TGTGCCACCGAGGGACAGGGGAACCTCTGGCGAAACACCATATATTTT; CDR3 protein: CATEGQGNLWRNTIYF
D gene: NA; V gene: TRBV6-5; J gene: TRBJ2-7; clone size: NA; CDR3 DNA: TGTGCCAGCAGTACAGTCTACAGCTCCTACGAGCAGTACTTC; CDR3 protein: CASSTVYSSYEQYF
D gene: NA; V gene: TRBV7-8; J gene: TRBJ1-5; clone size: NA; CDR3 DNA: TGTGCCAGCAGCTTATTGGAAGGGGGAAACAATCAGCCCCAGCATTTT; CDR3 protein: CASSLLEGGNNQPQHF
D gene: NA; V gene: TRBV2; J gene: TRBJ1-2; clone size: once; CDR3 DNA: TGTGCCAGCAGTGAAACCCGTCAGCCTAACTATGGCTATACCTTC; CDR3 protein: CASSETRQPNYGYTF
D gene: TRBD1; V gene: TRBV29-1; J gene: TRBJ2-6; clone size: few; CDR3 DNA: TGCAGCGTTATCGACAGGGCCTCTGGGGCCAACGTCCTGACTTTC; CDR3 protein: CSVIDRASGANVLTF
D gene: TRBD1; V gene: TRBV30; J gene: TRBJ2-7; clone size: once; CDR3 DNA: TGTGCCTGGAGTCTGGACAGGGGGAGCTCCTTGGGGGAGCAGTACTTC; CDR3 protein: CAWSLDRGSSLGEQYF
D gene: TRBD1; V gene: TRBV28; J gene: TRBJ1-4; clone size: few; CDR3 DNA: TGTGCCAGCAGGAGACAGGGGGCGCATGAAAAACTGTTTTTT; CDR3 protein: CASRRQGAHEKLFF
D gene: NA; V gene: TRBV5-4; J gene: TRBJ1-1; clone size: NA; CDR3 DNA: TGTGCCAGCAGCTTCGGGGGACCACAGACGAACACTGAAGCTTTCTTT; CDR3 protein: CASSFGGPQTNTEAFF
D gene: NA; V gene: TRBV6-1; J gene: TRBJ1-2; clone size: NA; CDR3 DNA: TGTGCCAGCAGGCCAATGGGGGGGTCTGGCTACACCTTC; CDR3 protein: CASRPMGGSGYTF